The rows below give T cell receptor beta chains drawn from one sample of a study of metastatic and nonmetastatic thyroid tumors. Using MiXCR, TCRdb reanalyzed the PCR reads. This table has roughly 18,000 clones, about a third appearing once. Sequenced sample: tumor tissue. These receptors originate from a female donor with papillary thyroid cancer or a benign thyroid nodule (not recorded which). Some clones in this sample may be carry-over from other donors' samples. The CDR3 runs from the conserved cysteine through the conserved F or W. The order of the fields is D gene, clone size, J gene, V gene, CDR3 protein, CDR3 DNA. D genes are given only for firm matches. Not every row has a clone size; where given, it reads once, few, many or a size class.

D: NA
size: few
J: TRBJ1-5
V: TRBV28
CDR3: CASTSSNQPQHF
DNA: TGTGCCAGCACAAGTAGCAATCAGCCCCAGCATTTT

D: TRBD2
size: NA
J: TRBJ2-4
V: TRBV15
CDR3: CATSKGEGRNIQYF
DNA: TGTGCCACCTCCAAAGGGGAGGGTCGGAACATTCAGTACTTC

D: NA
size: NA
J: TRBJ2-3
V: TRBV11-2
CDR3: CASSLARSSSTDTQYF
DNA: TGTGCCAGCAGCTTAGCTCGCAGCTCTAGCACAGATACGCAGTATTTT

D: NA
size: medium-sized
J: TRBJ1-5
V: TRBV6-2/TRBV6-3
CDR3: CASRSPPGRGSHQPQHF
DNA: TGTGCCAGCAGGTCTCCCCCCGGCAGGGGATCCCATCAGCCCCAGCATTTT

D: TRBD1
size: NA
J: TRBJ1-2
V: TRBV11-2
CDR3: CASSLDWQGAEGYTF
DNA: TGTGCCAGCAGCTTAGATTGGCAGGGGGCTGAGGGCTACACCTTC

D: TRBD1
size: NA
J: TRBJ1-5
V: TRBV12-3/TRBV12-4
CDR3: CASSTLTGVGGVDNQPQHF
DNA: TGTGCCAGCAGCACCCTGACAGGGGTAGGGGGAGTGGACAATCAGCCCCAGCATTTT

D: TRBD1
size: NA
J: TRBJ2-7
V: TRBV20-1
CDR3: CSASLGQGSEQYF
DNA: TGCAGTGCTAGTCTCGGACAGGGCTCCGAGCAGTACTTC

D: NA
size: NA
J: TRBJ2-7
V: TRBV20-1
CDR3: CSARQRPLGGQYF
DNA: TGCAGTGCTAGACAAAGGCCCCTGGGTGGGCAGTACTTC

D: NA
size: medium-sized
J: TRBJ2-1
V: TRBV9
CDR3: CASSRGDGTEQFF
DNA: TGTGCCAGCAGCCGCGGCGATGGCACTGAGCAGTTCTTC

D: NA
size: NA
J: TRBJ2-1
V: TRBV24-1
CDR3: CATSDQRGDNEQFF
DNA: TGTGCCACCAGTGACCAGAGAGGGGATAATGAGCAGTTCTTC

D: NA
size: medium-sized
J: TRBJ2-7
V: TRBV19
CDR3: CASRGWRSYEQYF
DNA: TGTGCCAGTAGGGGATGGCGCTCCTACGAGCAGTACTTC

D: NA
size: medium-sized
J: TRBJ1-1
V: TRBV6-1
CDR3: CATRDTEAFF
DNA: TGTGCCACCAGGGACACTGAAGCTTTCTTT

D: NA
size: NA
J: TRBJ2-2
V: TRBV9
CDR3: CASSVVDTGELFF
DNA: TGTGCCAGCAGCGTAGTGGACACCGGGGAGCTGTTTTTT

D: TRBD1
size: few
J: TRBJ2-7
V: TRBV6-5
CDR3: CASSYARQGASEQYF
DNA: TGTGCCAGCAGTTACGCCAGACAGGGGGCTTCCGAGCAGTACTTC

D: NA
size: medium-sized
J: TRBJ2-7
V: TRBV28
CDR3: CASSLGAESSYEQYF
DNA: TGTGCCAGCAGTTTAGGGGCAGAAAGCTCCTACGAGCAGTACTTC

D: NA
size: many
J: TRBJ1-1
V: TRBV25-1
CDR3: CASSAPQLGGTEAFF
DNA: TGTGCCAGCAGTGCTCCTCAACTAGGCGGCACTGAAGCTTTCTTT

D: NA
size: NA
J: TRBJ1-3
V: TRBV18
CDR3: CASSPGAEGTIYF
DNA: TGTGCCAGCTCACCAGGGGCCGAGGGCACCATATATTTT

D: TRBD2
size: NA
J: TRBJ2-3
V: TRBV6-2/TRBV6-3
CDR3: CASRTTSGTDTQYF
DNA: TGTGCCAGCAGGACGACTAGCGGCACAGATACGCAGTATTTT

D: NA
size: NA
J: TRBJ2-5
V: TRBV11-3
CDR3: CASSLGSLVGGGETQYF
DNA: TGTGCCAGCAGCTTGGGGTCCCTGGTCGGGGGAGGAGAGACCCAGTACTTC

D: NA
size: NA
J: TRBJ1-6
V: TRBV2
CDR3: CASSEGGGNSPLHF
DNA: TGTGCCAGCAGTGAGGGGGGGGGGAATTCACCCCTCCACTTT

D: TRBD2
size: NA
J: TRBJ2-7
V: TRBV28
CDR3: CASFKGLADDYEQYF
DNA: TGTGCCAGTTTCAAAGGACTAGCTGATGACTACGAGCAGTACTTC

D: NA
size: NA
J: TRBJ1-6
V: TRBV13
CDR3: CASSLGEVRKSPLHF
DNA: TGTGCCAGCAGCTTAGGGGAAGTTCGAAAATCACCCCTCCACTTT

D: NA
size: NA
J: TRBJ2-1
V: TRBV27
CDR3: CASRTERTISPYNEQFF
DNA: TGTGCCAGCAGGACGGAGAGAACAATAAGCCCCTACAATGAGCAGTTCTTC

D: TRBD2
size: NA
J: TRBJ2-5
V: TRBV6-1
CDR3: CASSSKTSAQETQYF
DNA: TGTGCCAGCAGCTCGAAGACTAGCGCCCAAGAGACCCAGTACTTC

D: TRBD2
size: NA
J: TRBJ2-3
V: TRBV30
CDR3: CAWNKRGGVADTQYF
DNA: TGTGCCTGGAACAAACGGGGAGGGGTTGCAGATACGCAGTATTTT

D: NA
size: medium-sized
J: TRBJ2-7
V: TRBV4-3
CDR3: CASSWDILSYEQYF
DNA: TGCGCCAGCAGCTGGGACATCCTCTCCTACGAGCAGTACTTC

D: NA
size: NA
J: TRBJ2-3
V: TRBV7-6
CDR3: CASSPGAVGPGGVDTQYF
DNA: TGTGCTAGCAGCCCAGGCGCGGTAGGGCCGGGCGGGGTAGATACGCAGTATTTT

D: TRBD2
size: NA
J: TRBJ2-7
V: TRBV11-2
CDR3: CASSTSSGRAREEQYF
DNA: TGTGCCAGCAGCACCAGTAGCGGGAGGGCCCGGGAAGAGCAGTACTTC

D: NA
size: NA
J: TRBJ2-2
V: TRBV5-1
CDR3: CASSRNRGGLTGELFF
DNA: TGCGCCAGCAGCCGGAACAGGGGGGGACTCACCGGGGAGCTGTTTTTT

D: TRBD2
size: NA
J: TRBJ2-2
V: TRBV11-2
CDR3: CASSFLAGGLSTGELFF
DNA: TGTGCCAGCAGCTTCCTAGCGGGAGGATTAAGCACCGGGGAGCTGTTTTTT

D: NA
size: few
J: TRBJ2-1
V: TRBV6-1
CDR3: CASSEGSVAFFGSNEQFF
DNA: TGTGCCAGCAGTGAAGGATCGGTGGCCTTTTTTGGGTCCAATGAGCAATTCTTC

D: TRBD1
size: few
J: TRBJ1-2
V: TRBV11-2
CDR3: CASSSTQGTYGYTF
DNA: TGTGCCAGCAGCTCCACACAGGGGACCTATGGCTACACCTTC

D: TRBD1
size: many
J: TRBJ1-3
V: TRBV6-4
CDR3: CASSVWTGNGNTIYF
DNA: TGTGCCAGCAGTGTGTGGACAGGGAACGGAAACACCATATATTTT

D: TRBD1
size: NA
J: TRBJ1-2
V: TRBV5-8
CDR3: CASSPRQGKDYGYTF
DNA: TGTGCCAGCAGCCCCAGACAGGGGAAGGACTATGGCTACACCTTC

D: TRBD1
size: few
J: TRBJ2-1
V: TRBV6-2/TRBV6-3
CDR3: CAGSRDSLRNEQFF
DNA: TGTGCAGGCAGCCGGGACAGCTTGAGAAATGAGCAGTTCTTC

D: NA
size: NA
J: TRBJ1-2
V: TRBV7-9
CDR3: CASSLKEYADTF
DNA: TGTGCCAGCAGCTTAAAAGAGTATGCCGACACCTTC

D: NA
size: NA
J: TRBJ2-7
V: TRBV6-2/TRBV6-3
CDR3: CASSYWRGHSYEQYF
DNA: TGTGCCAGCAGTTACTGGCGGGGCCACTCCTACGAGCAGTACTTC

D: TRBD1
size: medium-sized
J: TRBJ2-7
V: TRBV4-2
CDR3: CASSQEGTGAGEQYF
DNA: TGTGCCAGCAGCCAAGAGGGGACAGGGGCCGGCGAGCAGTACTTC

D: NA
size: medium-sized
J: TRBJ1-4
V: TRBV27
CDR3: CASSPFDGEKLFF
DNA: TGTGCCAGCAGTCCCTTCGACGGTGAAAAACTGTTTTTT

D: NA
size: many
J: TRBJ1-6
V: TRBV2
CDR3: CASSASSYNSPLHF
DNA: TGTGCCAGCAGTGCGAGCTCCTATAATTCACCCCTCCACTTT

D: NA
size: medium-sized
J: TRBJ1-6
V: TRBV20-1
CDR3: CSASRQGGWNSPLHF
DNA: TGCAGTGCTAGTCGGCAGGGTGGTTGGAATTCACCCCTCCACTTT

D: TRBD1
size: few
J: TRBJ1-6
V: TRBV6-5
CDR3: CASSVRGGQSSYNSPLHF
DNA: TGTGCCAGCAGCGTTCGAGGGGGACAGAGCTCCTATAATTCACCCCTCCACTTT

D: NA
size: medium-sized
J: TRBJ2-7
V: TRBV20-1
CDR3: CSASGSKAGNYEQYF
DNA: TGCAGTGCTAGCGGGTCCAAGGCGGGTAACTACGAGCAGTACTTC

D: NA
size: NA
J: TRBJ2-5
V: TRBV19
CDR3: CASSSPSSETQYF
DNA: TGTGCCAGTAGTTCGCCTAGCAGTGAGACCCAGTACTTC

D: TRBD2
size: NA
J: TRBJ2-7
V: TRBV20-1
CDR3: CSAKGLAASSYEQYF
DNA: TGCAGTGCTAAGGGACTAGCGGCGAGCTCCTACGAGCAGTACTTC

D: NA
size: few
J: TRBJ1-5
V: TRBV19
CDR3: CASTPDSIFQPQHF
DNA: TGTGCCAGTACCCCGGACAGTATATTCCAGCCCCAGCATTTT

D: NA
size: medium-sized
J: TRBJ2-1
V: TRBV15
CDR3: CATSRTDSRGYNNEQFF
DNA: TGTGCCACCAGCAGAACGGACAGTAGGGGATATAACAATGAGCAGTTCTTC

D: TRBD1
size: few
J: TRBJ2-3
V: TRBV27
CDR3: CASSQPGQGSDTQYF
DNA: TGTGCCAGCAGTCAGCCGGGACAGGGGTCAGATACGCAGTATTTT

D: TRBD1
size: NA
J: TRBJ1-2
V: TRBV7-8
CDR3: CASSPLGQFYTF
DNA: TGTGCCAGCAGCCCGTTGGGACAGTTCTACACCTTC

D: TRBD2
size: NA
J: TRBJ2-7
V: TRBV5-1
CDR3: CASSFSGGAYEQYF
DNA: TGCGCCAGCAGCTTTAGCGGGGGGGCCTACGAGCAGTACTTC

D: TRBD1
size: few
J: TRBJ2-7
V: TRBV12-3/TRBV12-4
CDR3: CASSRQGAVYEQYF
DNA: TGTGCCAGCAGCCGACAGGGGGCGGTTTACGAGCAGTACTTC

D: TRBD2
size: many
J: TRBJ2-2
V: TRBV27
CDR3: CASSPDHREGGGAGELFF
DNA: TGTGCCAGCAGCCCTGACCATCGGGAGGGCGGGGGGGCCGGGGAGCTGTTTTTT

D: TRBD1
size: few
J: TRBJ2-7
V: TRBV24-1
CDR3: CATRETGGYEQYF
DNA: TGTGCCACCAGAGAGACAGGGGGCTACGAGCAGTACTTC

D: NA
size: medium-sized
J: TRBJ1-2
V: TRBV11-2
CDR3: CASSPGGYYGYTF
DNA: TGTGCCAGCAGCCCCGGGGGGTACTATGGCTACACCTTC

D: NA
size: NA
J: TRBJ2-7
V: TRBV7-8
CDR3: CASRRSEGEEQYF
DNA: TGTGCCAGCAGACGGAGCGAGGGAGAAGAGCAGTACTTC

D: NA
size: many
J: TRBJ1-3
V: TRBV3-1
CDR3: CASSQDLQGNGNTIYF
DNA: TGTGCCAGCAGCCAAGATCTACAGGGAAATGGAAACACCATATATTTT

D: NA
size: NA
J: TRBJ2-5
V: TRBV11-2
CDR3: CASSLGRSRKETQYF
DNA: TGTGCCAGCAGCTTAGGTAGGAGTAGAAAAGAGACCCAGTACTTC